This TCR beta chain appears in the sequencing data of a study of regulatory T cells in long-lasting Graves disease. This clonotype was recorded at least ten times. Its antigen is currently unknown. The germline gives CDR1 MNHNS, CDR2 SASEGT. The V gene end was trimmed by 2 bases and the J gene end by 1 base; junction bases not matched to a gene: 9. This CDR3 contains 17 residues. Study conclusions and caveats: In persistent patients, shared public clonotypes (around 2,600) outnumbered those in new patients (almost 1,000).

Investigators prepared the TCR beta libraries by applying iRepertoire HTBI primers and Arm-PCR of CDR3 regions. MiXCR, run by TCRdb on the multiplex PCR reads, gives a single entry per CDR3 protein. The sample has roughly 320,000 distinct CDR3 sequences; 16% are singletons. The time point is: newly diagnosed GD, antithyroid drugs for less than 3 months. PBMCs were the source of the RNA used for TCR sequencing. The sample was also reused in another study, on T cells in Graves' hyperthyroidism and ophthalmopathy. This second report adds: For the diagnoses, clinical symptoms, serum thyroxine and TRAb, thyroid ultrasound and orbital computed tomography were used. HTBI primers were employed in a first-round RT-PCR of the TCR CDR3.

This TCR was sampled from a man between 40 and 49 years old with Graves disease. Sample: peripheral blood mononuclear cells (PBMCs), taken at new diagnosis, from a patient treated with antithyroid drugs. The rearrangement links TRBV6-1 to TRBJ2-3; 7 nucleotides line up with TRBD1. CDR3 coding DNA: TGTGCCAGCAGTGAAACCCGACAGGGTCGGGGCACAGATACGCAGTATTTT. Translation gives CASSETRQGRGTDTQYF.